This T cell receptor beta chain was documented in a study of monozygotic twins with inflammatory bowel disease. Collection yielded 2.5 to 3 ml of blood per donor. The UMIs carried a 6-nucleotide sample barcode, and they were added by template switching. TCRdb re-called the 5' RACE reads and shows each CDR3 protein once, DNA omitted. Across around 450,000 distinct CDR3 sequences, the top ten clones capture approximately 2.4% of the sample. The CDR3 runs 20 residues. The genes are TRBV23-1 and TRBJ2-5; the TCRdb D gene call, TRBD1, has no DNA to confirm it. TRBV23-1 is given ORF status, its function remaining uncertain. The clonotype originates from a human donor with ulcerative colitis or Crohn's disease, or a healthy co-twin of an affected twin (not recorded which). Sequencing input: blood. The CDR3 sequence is CASSPSDAPIWVLGGETQYF.